The clone carrying this T cell receptor beta chain was seen more than once but under ten times. Its antigen is still unknown. This entry belongs to a study of T-cell memory formation after mild COVID-19. Overall study results and limits: Clones that contracted clustered mainly in CM and EM if CD4+ and in EMRA if CD8+. The study found balanced CD4/CD8 in clones contracting day 15 to 85 and a CD4+ lean in later expanders. Some clones that responded were present in memory (sampled pre-infection), which suggests cross-reactive memory joined.

Constant-segment primers were used for 5'RACE, and the resulting TCR alpha and TCR beta cDNA libraries carried sample barcodes and UMIs. TCRdb re-called the 5' RACE reads through MiXCR, storing one row per CDR3 protein. The data contain about 560,000 distinct CDR3 sequences, about 20% of them seen just once; the ten biggest clones take up approximately 12%. The length of the CDR3 is 16 residues. The V gene's germline CDR1 is SGHVS and CDR2 FQNEAQ. The V segment lost 3 bases and the J segment 4 bases; nucleotides outside the gene matches: 5. This TCR was sampled from an adult woman who had mild COVID-19 (a few samples of this study predate the infection). Cell type and time point are not known. This chain connects TRBV7-8 to TRBJ1-4, with TRBD1 matching 10 bases. Sequencing was carried out using PBMCs or a T cell subset sorted from them (not recorded which). The CDR3 DNA reads as TGTGCCAGCAGCTTTCCCGGGACAGGGGTTAATGAAAAACTGTTTTTT. Translation: CASSFPGTGVNEKLFF.